The T cell receptor beta chain described here comes from a study of tumor-infiltrating lymphocytes in glioblastoma multiforme. The study's findings and limits: Just one glioblastoma patient contributed to the TCR-mutation comparison. T cells were not sorted into functional subsets.

The table lists this clonotype with a few counts. What it binds is unknown. Trimming took 4 bases from V and 10 from J, leaving 26 bases between them. The CDR3 sequence is 16 residues long. Per germline, CDR1 SGHRS and CDR2 YFSETQ. TCR beta libraries were built from RNA through three nested multiplex PCR rounds using modified ARM-PCR. Input was approximately 0.5 ug total RNA, reverse-transcribed with a C-beta primer. TCRdb recomputed calls from the multiplex PCR reads with MiXCR, one row per CDR3 protein. The data contain about 32,000 distinct CDR3 sequences, around 55% of them singletons. Source material: brain tumor tissue. The receptor comes from a male donor with glioblastoma. The chain combines TRBV5-1 with TRBJ1-1; TRBD1 is a possible D gene (6 bases). CDR3 residues: CASSQSPGHRNPGAFF. The CDR3 DNA reads as TGCGCCAGCAGCCAAAGCCCGGGACACCGGAACCCTGGAGCTTTCTTT. Full variable domain (outside the CDR3, taken from reference TRBV5-1 and TRBJ1-1): KAGVTQTPRYLIKTRGQQVTLSCSPISGHRSVSWYQQTPGQGLQFLFEYFSETQRNKGNFPGRFSGRQFSNSRSEMNVSTLELGDSALYLCASSQSPGHRNPGAFFGQGTRLTVV.